This T cell receptor beta chain was identified during a study of T-cell reconstitution after alpha-beta-depleted transplantation in children. Using unique molecular identifiers, the investigators prepared the TCRbeta library. One entry per CDR3 protein results from TCRdb running MiXCR on the PCR reads. This table holds about 230,000 distinct CDR3 sequences, about 9.6% found once. The sample holds many counts of this clonotype. The clonotype originates from a human donor who donated a stem cell graft to a child with SCID. The sample here was PBMCs from the stem cell graft donor, taken from the stem cell graft.

The CDR3 spells CASSYVPVNPGNTIYF. The CDR3 DNA reads TGTGCCAGCAGTTACGTCCCGGTGAACCCTGGAAACACCATATATTTT. The J gene is TRBJ1-3, the V gene TRBV6-5, with D hard to call. Trimming removed 2 bases at V and 2 bases at J, with 13 bases between. This CDR3 contains 16 residues. Germline CDR1 is MNHEY and CDR2 is SVGAGI.